This T cell receptor (beta chain) is drawn from a study of human T cells and chemical hapten exposure. Findings and caveats of the study: The count of PT1 expanded TCRs correlated positively with patch test score.

CDR1 is LGHDT, CDR2 YNNKEL, per germline (reference sequence). With V trimmed by 0 bases and J by 6 bases, 3 bases remained unmatched. There are 15 residues in the CDR3. The time point denotes: patch test 1, 2 weeks after DPC sensitization. The sample's treatment: therapeutic diphenylcyclopropenone sensitization with weekly scalp DPC. Every patch test was put on after a blood sample was taken. The study drew its donors from alopecia patients who were 18 to 70 years old and suitable for DPC. TCRdb ran MiXCR on the RACE reads and lists one entry per CDR3 protein. The sample includes about 360,000 distinct CDR3 sequences, roughly 4.8% of them seen just once. This clonotype appeared a few times. Antigen unknown.

The chain employs TRBV3-1 and TRBJ2-1; TRBD2 matches at 9 bases. The sequence was collected from a woman in her 50s with alopecia areata. Some clones in this sample may be carry-over from other donors' samples. The source was whole blood, collected in connection with sensitization to the hapten diphenylcyclopropenone (DPC). CDR3 amino acids: CASSQDPSGANEQFF. DNA of the CDR3: TGTGCCAGCAGCCAAGACCCTAGCGGGGCCAATGAGCAGTTCTTC.